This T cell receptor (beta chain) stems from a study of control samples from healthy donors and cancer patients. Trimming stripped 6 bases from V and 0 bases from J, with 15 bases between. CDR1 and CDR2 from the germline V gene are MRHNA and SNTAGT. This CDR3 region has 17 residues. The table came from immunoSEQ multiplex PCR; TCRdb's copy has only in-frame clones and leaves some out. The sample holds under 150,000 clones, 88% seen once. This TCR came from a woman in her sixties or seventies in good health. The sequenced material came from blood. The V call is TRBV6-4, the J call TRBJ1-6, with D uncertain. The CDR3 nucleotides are TGTGCCAGCAGCAACCTAGCCGGGAGCTCCTATAATTCACCCCTCCACTTT. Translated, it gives CASSNLAGSSYNSPLHF.